Here is one TCR beta chain with its context. The target antigen is unknown. The CDR3 runs to 14 residues. Germline V gene lookup returns CDR1 MNHNS and CDR2 SASEGT. Trimming cost V 3 bases and J 1 base, with 9 bases left between them. This sample was taken from a study of T-cell memory formation after mild COVID-19. Study-level information: Clusters of TCRs were largely donor specific.

5'RACE, which relied on constant-segment primers, yielded TCR alpha and TCR beta cDNA libraries carrying sample barcodes and UMIs. TCRdb passed the 5' RACE reads through MiXCR, listing each CDR3 protein once. The data contain a few hundred thousand distinct CDR3 sequences, around 15% of them singletons. Study-wide results and caveats: Clones that shrank (day 15 to 85) were balanced CD4/CD8, whereas later expanders leaned CD4+. Day 37-peaking second-wave clones had unconfirmed SARS-CoV-2 specificity.

The chain has TRBV6-1 and TRBJ1-1; no definite D call. The TCR sequence derives from a man younger than 35 who had mild COVID-19 (a few samples of this study predate the infection). Cell type and time point are not known. Material: PBMCs or a T cell subset sorted from them (not recorded which). The CDR3 loop is CASSDWRGNTEAFF. DNA for the CDR3: TGTGCCAGCAGTGATTGGCGGGGGAACACTGAAGCTTTCTTT.